The 27 T cell receptor beta chains in this list originate from one sample, sequenced in a study of T-cell memory formation after mild COVID-19. TCRdb fed the 5' RACE reads into MiXCR, producing one record per CDR3 protein. The profile shows about 560,000 distinct CDR3 sequences, about 20% of them singletons. Sequencing used PBMCs or a T cell subset sorted from them (not recorded which). The receptor source for this set is an adult woman who had mild COVID-19 (a few samples of this study predate the infection). Cell type and time point are not known.

This chain links TRBV20-1 with TRBJ1-1; 8 nucleotides agree with TRBD1. Per the germline V gene, CDR1 is DFQATT and CDR2 is SNEGSKA (reference sequence). CDR3 length equals 13 residues. J lost 1 base, V lost 5 bases, and 3 bases had no gene match. The CDR3 coding sequence is TGCAGTGCTCAAGGACAGGGGAACACTGAAGCTTTCTTT. It is translated as CSAQGQGNTEAFF.

This clonotype was observed a handful of times. The gene calls are TRBV7-3 and TRBJ2-2; TRBD2 is a possible D gene (5 bases). The germline V gene encodes CDR1 SGHTA and CDR2 FQGTGA. V was clipped by 1 base and J by 4 bases, with 7 bases between them. The CDR3 spans 14 residues. CDR3 residues: CASSLNSATGELFF. In DNA, the CDR3 is TGTGCCAGCAGCTTAAATAGCGCCACCGGGGAGCTGTTTTTT.

This clonotype showed up many times. The V and J genes are TRBV29-1 and TRBJ1-2; D not certain. V was clipped by 0 bases and J by 5 bases, with 13 bases between them. This CDR3 is 14 amino acids long. CDR1 and CDR2 (germline): SQVTM, ANQGSEA. The CDR3 region is CSVEDRFGTYGYTF. The CDR3 DNA is TGCAGCGTTGAAGATCGTTTCGGAACTTATGGCTACACCTTC. The full variable domain, its missing parts supplied by reference TRBV29-1 and TRBJ1-2, is SAVISQKPSRDICQRGTSLTIQCQVDSQVTMMFWYRQQPGQSLTLIATANQGSEATYESGFVIDKFPISRPNLTFSTLTVSNMSPEDSSIYLCSVEDRFGTYGYTFGSGTRLTVV.

This clonotype was recorded a few times. The chain joins TRBV10-3 to TRBJ2-5; 8 nucleotides line up with TRBD2. The CDR3 runs 13 residues. V was pared by 6 bases and J by 3 bases, with 3 bases of the junction left unmatched. The V gene's germline CDR1 is ENHRY and CDR2 SYGVKD. The CDR3: CAISARGEETQYF. CDR3 bases: TGTGCCATCAGCGCGCGGGGGGAAGAGACCCAGTACTTC.

This clonotype turned up a few times. The chain joins TRBV18 to TRBJ2-1, with D possibly TRBD2 on 5 matching bases. V lost 2 bases, J lost 4 bases, and 18 bases lay in between. Germline CDR1 KGHSH, CDR2 LQKENI. CDR3 size: 17 residues. CDR3 sequence reads: CASSPNGAGGGYNEQFF. Written as DNA, the CDR3 is TGTGCCAGCTCACCAAACGGAGCAGGTGGAGGTTACAATGAGCAGTTCTTC.

This chain links TRBV19 with TRBJ2-1, with TRBD1 matching 9 bases. Germline-derived CDR1 and CDR2 are LNHDA and SQIVND (reference sequence). This CDR3 has 17 amino acids. The junction had 8 bases not matched to a gene; V was cut back by 5 bases and J by 0 bases. The CDR3 spells CASSQGQGLVSYNEQFF. CDR3 in DNA: TGTGCCAGTAGTCAAGGACAGGGGTTAGTCTCCTACAATGAGCAGTTCTTC.

The chain recombines TRBV11-2 with TRBJ2-1, with 12 nucleotides matching TRBD1. The CDR3 has 14 amino acids. Germline V gene lookup returns CDR1 SGHAT and CDR2 FQNNGV. With 5 bases clipped from V and 9 bases from J, the junction kept 5 bases outside the gene matches. The CDR3 reads CASSRGTGGFEQFF. Here the CDR3 DNA reads TGTGCCAGCAGCCGCGGGACAGGGGGCTTTGAGCAGTTCTTC.

This chain joins TRBV27 and TRBJ2-7; possibly TRBD1 or TRBD2 for D (6 bases each). V lost 4 bases and J 3 bases, leaving 13 bases between the germline ends. Germline V gene sequence: CDR1 MNHEY, CDR2 SMNVEV (reference sequence). This CDR3 region has 14 residues. The CDR3 loop reads CASSSRGGYYEQYF. In DNA, the CDR3 is TGTGCCAGCAGTTCGAGAGGGGGGTACTACGAGCAGTACTTC.

The gene calls are TRBV12-3 or TRBV12-4 and TRBJ2-7; 13 nucleotides agree with TRBD2. J lost 2 bases, V lost 5 bases, and 3 bases had no gene match. This CDR3 is built from 15 residues. This chain's CDR3 is CASSVTSGGTYEQYF. The CDR3 DNA reads as TGTGCCAGCAGTGTGACTAGCGGGGGGACCTACGAGCAGTACTTC.

This clonotype turned up a few times. The chain links TRBV4-1 to TRBJ1-6; 10 bases match TRBD1. The CDR3 is 15 residues long. V lost 0 bases to trimming and J lost 10 bases; unmatched junction nucleotides: 3. Germline lookup yields CDR1 MGHRA and CDR2 YSYEKL. CDR3 sequence reads: CASSQEGQGVSPLHF. The CDR3 nucleotides are TGCGCCAGCAGCCAAGAAGGACAGGGGGTCTCACCCCTCCACTTT.

This clonotype came up a few times. V and J are TRBV15 and TRBJ2-3; 10 bases are shared with TRBD2. Trimming took 1 base from V and 7 from J; bases not matched to a gene: 17. This CDR3 spans 19 amino acids. Germline V CDR1 and CDR2: LNHNV, YYDKDF (reference sequence). CDR3 nucleotide sequence: TGTGCCACCAGCAGAGGGGCAAGGACTAGCGGCTACTCCCGTCATACGCAGTATTTT. Translation gives CATSRGARTSGYSRHTQYF.

The chain couples TRBV30 to TRBJ2-6; possibly TRBD1 for D (7 bases). Trimming took 0 bases from V and 3 from J, leaving 15 bases between them. The CDR3 loop spans 17 amino acids. Germline lookup yields CDR1 GTSNPN and CDR2 SVGIG (reference sequence). The CDR3: CAWSVGGGAYGANVLTF. The CDR3 region has the DNA TGTGCCTGGAGTGTCGGAGGGGGCGCATATGGGGCCAACGTCCTGACTTTC. The full variable domain, its missing parts supplied by reference TRBV30 and TRBJ2-6, is SQTIHQWPATLVQPVGSPLSLECTVEGTSNPNLYWYRQAAGRGLQLLFYSVGIGQISSEVPQNLSASRPQDRQFILSSKKLLLSDSGFYLCAWSVGGGAYGANVLTFGAGSRLTVL.

V gene TRBV12-3 or TRBV12-4 combines with J gene TRBJ1-1, with 8 nucleotides matching TRBD1. This CDR3 has 16 residues. With V trimmed by 5 bases and J by 3 bases, 11 bases remained unmatched. The CDR3 DNA reads as TGTGCCAGCAGTCCCGCAGGGGGCATATTGGACACTGAAGCTTTCTTT. The encoded protein is CASSPAGGILDTEAFF.

This clonotype was counted ten times or more. J is TRBJ2-5 and V is TRBV4-1; D might be TRBD1 (6 bases). V was clipped by 3 bases and J by 9 bases, with 23 bases between them. Per the germline V gene, CDR1 is MGHRA and CDR2 is YSYEKL. The CDR3 has 16 amino acids. CDR3 loop: CASSHQGKDGAGAQYF. DNA of the CDR3: TGCGCCAGCAGCCACCAAGGGAAGGACGGCGCAGGGGCCCAGTACTTC.

The V call is TRBV9, the J call TRBJ2-5; D ambiguous. CDR3 length: 15 residues. The ends were cut back, 2 bases at V and 5 bases at J, with 16 bases in the middle. Germline V gene lookup returns CDR1 SGDLS and CDR2 YYNGEE. In DNA form, the CDR3 reads TGTGCCAGCAGCGTGGGCCCTGCCTTTGGGGAGACCCAGTACTTC. This sequence encodes CASSVGPAFGETQYF. Full variable domain (rest looked up from reference TRBV9 and TRBJ2-5): DSGVTQTPKHLITATGQRVTLRCSPRSGDLSVYWYQQSLDQGLQFLIQYYNGEERAKGNILERFSAQQFPDLHSELNLSSLELGDSALYFCASSVGPAFGETQYFGPGTRLLVL.

Points on this clonotype: A much larger clonotype is one base distant, so this may be a read error. The CDR3 loop reads CASSFRTSGSNEQFF. The DNA of the CDR3 is TGTGCCAGCAGCTTCCGGACTAGCGGGAGTAATGAGCAGTTCTTC. The chain employs TRBV5-6 and TRBJ2-1; 13 bases line up with TRBD2. This CDR3 is 15 amino acids long. Germline CDR1 reads SGHDT; CDR2 reads YYEEEE. V trimming: 2 bases; J trimming: 7 bases; junction bases outside the gene matches: 3.

The chain recombines TRBV6-5 with TRBJ1-2, with TRBD1 matching 8 bases. The ends lost 0 bases at V and 4 bases at J; junction bases unmatched: 4. The CDR3 totals 15 residues. Per the germline V gene, CDR1 is MNHEY and CDR2 is SVGAGI. CDR3 nucleotides: TGTGCCAGCAGTTACTCGGGACAGGACATCTATGGCTACACCTTC. It is translated as CASSYSGQDIYGYTF.

The chain is built from TRBV19 and TRBJ2-7; D not resolved. Trimming stripped 1 base from V and 1 base from J, with 8 bases between. The CDR3 contains 14 residues. CDR1 is LNHDA and CDR2 is SQIVND in the germline V gene (reference sequence). The CDR3 loop is CASSIGHGSYEQYF. CDR3 coding DNA: TGTGCCAGTAGTATAGGGCACGGATCCTACGAGCAGTACTTC.

This chain joins TRBV19 and TRBJ2-1, with TRBD1 matching over 12 bases. Germline CDR1 reads LNHDA; CDR2 reads SQIVND (reference sequence). This CDR3 contains 16 residues. After removal of 5 bases from V and 7 bases from J, the junction contained 9 bases not matched to a gene. CDR3 sequence (DNA): TGTGCCAGTAGTTTCCCCGGGACAGGGGGCCGAAATGAGCAGTTCTTC. Translated: CASSFPGTGGRNEQFF.

This clonotype was counted a few times. The rearrangement links TRBV12-3 or TRBV12-4 to TRBJ2-1; D possibly uses TRBD1 or TRBD2 (5 bases each). Trimming cost V 6 bases and J 2 bases, with 20 bases left between them. The CDR3 contains 17 residues. The CDR3 region is CASSLNSGTETYNEQFF. The CDR3 region has the DNA TGTGCCAGCAGCTTAAATTCCGGGACGGAGACCTACAATGAGCAGTTCTTC.

This clonotype was seen more than once but under ten times. V is TRBV7-9 and J is TRBJ2-7; D is uncertain. The V and J ends lost 6 bases and 2 bases respectively, with 14 bases between them. CDR1 is SEHNR, CDR2 FQNEAQ, per germline (reference sequence). The CDR3 sequence is 14 residues long. CDR3 in DNA: TGTGCCAGCAGTACCACTGGAGTTGCCTACGAGCAGTACTTC. Translation: CASSTTGVAYEQYF. The full variable domain, with the rest looked up from reference TRBV7-9 and TRBJ2-7, is DTGVSQNPRHKITKRGQNVTFRCDPISEHNRLYWYRQTLGQGPEFLTYFQNEAQLEKSRLLSDRFSAERPKGSFSTLEIQRTEQGDSAMYLCASSTTGVAYEQYFGPGTRLTVT.

This clonotype was seen at least ten times. The chain has TRBV12-3 or TRBV12-4 and TRBJ2-1, with 12 bases identical to TRBD1. CDR3 length: 14 amino acids. Trimming took 3 bases from V and 9 from J; bases not matched to a gene: 3. The CDR3: CASSFGTGGSEQFF. DNA for the CDR3: TGTGCCAGCAGTTTCGGGACAGGGGGCAGTGAGCAGTTCTTC.

J is TRBJ1-1 and V is TRBV5-1; tentative D call: TRBD1 (5 bases). Germline CDR1 and CDR2: SGHRS and YFSETQ. CDR3 length: 14 residues. The ends were cut back, 4 bases at V and 3 bases at J, with 13 bases in the middle. The CDR3 loop is CASSPIRVDTEAFF. The CDR3 coding sequence is TGCGCCAGCAGCCCAATCAGGGTGGACACTGAAGCTTTCTTT.

This clonotype was counted a few times. CDR3 nucleotides: TGTGCCAGCAGGACCGGAACCTACAATGAGCAGTTCTTC. Encoded protein: CASRTGTYNEQFF. The V call is TRBV2, the J call TRBJ2-1; the D is unclear. CDR1 and CDR2 (germline): SNHLY, FYNNEI. V was pared by 6 bases and J by 2 bases, with 8 bases between. CDR3 size: 13 residues. The entire variable domain, with the rest obtained from reference TRBV2 and TRBJ2-1, is as follows: EPEVTQTPSHQVTQMGQEVILRCVPISNHLYFYWYRQILGQKVEFLVSFYNNEISEKSEIFDDQFSVERPDGSNFTLKIRSTKLEDSAMYFCASRTGTYNEQFFGPGTRLTVL.

The V gene is TRBV11-2, the J gene TRBJ2-1; D tentatively fits TRBD1 or TRBD2 (5 bases each). Trimming shortened V by 5 bases and J by 6 bases, and 14 bases separated the two germline ends. The CDR3 is 14 amino acids. Germline V lookup: CDR1 SGHAT, CDR2 FQNNGV. CDR3 sequence: CASSPGRKRNEQFF. The DNA of the CDR3 is TGTGCCAGCAGCCCGGGACGGAAGCGCAATGAGCAGTTCTTC.

This chain connects TRBV20-1 to TRBJ2-5; 11 nucleotides line up with TRBD2. V dropped 3 bases and J dropped 2; count of bases not matched to a gene: 5. The CDR3 is made up of 15 amino acids. CDR1 DFQATT and CDR2 SNEGSKA come from the germline V gene (reference sequence). The CDR3 coding sequence is TGCAGTGCTAGTAGCGGGGGGGAACCTCAAGAGACCCAGTACTTC. Its protein product is CSASSGGEPQETQYF.

The CDR3 coding sequence is TGTGCCAGCAGCTGGGGGCGGGGGACTTATTCCTACGAGCAGTACTTC. This translates into CASSWGRGTYSYEQYF. This chain uses TRBV5-5 with TRBJ2-7; possible D gene TRBD2, 7 bases. The CDR3 has 16 amino acids. Trimming shortened V by 3 bases and J by 1 base, and 17 bases separated the two germline ends. CDR1 and CDR2 from the germline V gene are SGHKS and YYEKEE (reference sequence). The entire variable domain, with the rest obtained from reference TRBV5-5 and TRBJ2-7, is as follows: DAGVTQSPTHLIKTRGQQVTLRCSPISGHKSVSWYQQVLGQGPQFIFQYYEKEERGRGNFPDRFSARQFPNYSSELNVNALLLGDSALYLCASSWGRGTYSYEQYFGPGTRLTVT.